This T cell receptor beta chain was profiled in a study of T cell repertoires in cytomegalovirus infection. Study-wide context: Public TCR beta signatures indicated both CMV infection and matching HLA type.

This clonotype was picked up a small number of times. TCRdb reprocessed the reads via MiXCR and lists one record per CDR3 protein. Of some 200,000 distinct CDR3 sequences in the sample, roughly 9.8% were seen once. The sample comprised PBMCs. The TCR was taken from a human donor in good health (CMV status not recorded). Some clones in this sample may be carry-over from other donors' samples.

CDR3 in amino acids: CASSLTGTTYEQYF. CDR3 nucleotides: TGTGCCAGCAGTTTGACAGGGACGACCTACGAGCAGTACTTC. The J gene is TRBJ2-7, the V gene TRBV27; TRBD1 aligns across 7 bases. The CDR3 length is 14 residues. Germline V gene lookup returns CDR1 MNHEY and CDR2 SMNVEV (reference sequence). The trim removed 3 bases at V and 2 bases at J, leaving 4 bases unmatched.